The rows below give T cell receptor beta chains drawn from one sample of a study of T cell repertoires in cytomegalovirus infection. Which antigens these TCRs recognize remains unknown. TCRdb reanalysed the reads using MiXCR and keeps one entry per CDR3 protein. The data hold hundreds of thousands of distinct CDR3 sequences, with roughly 28% observed a single time. The sample here was cultured PBMCs, taken from culture after CMV antigen stimulation. These receptors were taken from a human donor in good health (CMV status not recorded). Some clones in this sample may be carry-over from other donors' samples. The CDR3 runs from the conserved cysteine through the conserved F or W. Fields, in order: J gene, V gene, clone size, D gene, CDR3 protein, CDR3 DNA. D genes are given only for firm matches. Some rows mark clone size as missing; the rest say once, few, many or name a class of expanded clone.

>TRBJ2-7|TRBV11-2|-|TRBD1
CASSLSLGTVHEQYF
TGTGCCAGCAGCTTATCTCTCGGGACAGTCCACGAGCAGTACTTC
>TRBJ2-3|TRBV7-9|-|TRBD1
CASSFGTGDSLDPQYF
TGTGCCAGCAGCTTTGGAACAGGGGATAGTTTAGACCCGCAGTATTTT
>TRBJ1-4|TRBV5-4|-|-
CASSLYPQVQLFF
TGTGCCAGCAGCTTGTACCCGCAGGTGCAACTGTTTTTT
>TRBJ2-7|TRBV5-6|-|TRBD1
CASSSGFTGVAYEQYF
TGTGCCAGCAGCTCAGGATTTACAGGGGTCGCCTACGAGCAGTACTTC
>TRBJ1-5|TRBV19|many|TRBD1
CASLDRGNQPQHF
TGTGCCAGTTTGGACAGGGGCAATCAGCCCCAGCATTTT
>TRBJ1-3|TRBV7-9|few|-
CASSFTELSGNTIYF
TGTGCCAGCAGCTTTACCGAACTGTCCGGAAACACCATATATTTT
>TRBJ2-3|TRBV6-2/TRBV6-3|-|-
CASSYLRPTDTQYF
TGTGCCAGCAGTTACTTACGGCCCACAGATACGCAGTATTTT
>TRBJ1-5|TRBV19|-|-
CASSTSGVSNQPQHF
TGTGCCAGTAGTACCTCAGGGGTTAGCAATCAGCCCCAGCATTTT
>TRBJ2-7|TRBV10-3|few|TRBD1
CAISTGTGPYEQYF
TGTGCCATCAGCACCGGGACAGGCCCCTACGAGCAGTACTTC
>TRBJ1-1|TRBV12-3/TRBV12-4|-|-
CASSLQGRGTEAFF
TGTGCCAGCAGTCTCCAGGGACGGGGAACTGAAGCTTTCTTT
>TRBJ1-2|TRBV3-1|-|-
CASSQDASGSYTF
TGTGCCAGCAGCCAAGATGCGTCGGGCAGCTACACCTTC
>TRBJ2-5|TRBV7-6|-|-
CASSFAPSETQYF
TGTGCCAGCAGCTTCGCCCCGTCGGAGACCCAGTACTTC
>TRBJ1-2|TRBV10-3|-|TRBD1
CAISVGDSPNYGYTF
TGTGCCATCAGTGTGGGGGACAGCCCTAACTATGGCTACACCTTC
>TRBJ2-1|TRBV7-6|-|TRBD1
CASSSGQTLGDEQFF
TGTGCCAGCAGCTCGGGACAGACCTTAGGGGATGAGCAGTTCTTC
>TRBJ2-3|TRBV5-4|-|-
CASSLVGTQYF
TGTGCCAGCAGCTTGGTCGGTACGCAGTATTTT
>TRBJ2-5|TRBV28|many|-
CASSLSGQETQYF
TGTGCCAGCAGCTTGTCTGGGCAGGAGACCCAGTACTTC
>TRBJ1-4|TRBV5-6|-|-
CASSFKTGLEKLFF
TGTGCCAGCAGCTTTAAAACGGGCCTTGAAAAACTGTTTTTT
>TRBJ1-2|TRBV9|-|TRBD1
CASSGDRGRSYGYTF
TGTGCCAGCAGCGGGGACAGGGGGCGAAGCTATGGCTACACCTTC
>TRBJ2-2|TRBV5-4|few|TRBD2
CASSLVGGGFTGELFF
TGTGCCAGCAGCTTGGTTGGCGGGGGATTCACCGGGGAGCTGTTTTTT
>TRBJ2-5|TRBV27|-|TRBD2
CASSLTRGGETQYF
TGTGCCAGCAGTTTAACCCGGGGGGGGGAGACCCAGTACTTC
>TRBJ2-7|TRBV2|few|-
CASSGVTDEQYF
TGTGCCAGCAGTGGGGTGACAGACGAGCAGTACTTC
>TRBJ2-2|TRBV3-1|few|-
CASSLYLRTESNTGELFF
TGTGCCAGCAGCCTATATCTTAGGACGGAATCGAACACCGGGGAGCTGTTTTTT
>TRBJ1-1|TRBV3-1|few|TRBD1
CASSPIGQGRTEAFF
TGTGCCAGCAGCCCCATCGGACAGGGGAGGACTGAAGCTTTCTTT
>TRBJ1-1|TRBV4-1|-|TRBD1
CASSREDRAGLNTEAFF
TGCGCCAGCAGCCGGGAGGACAGGGCAGGATTGAACACTGAAGCTTTCTTT
>TRBJ1-1|TRBV4-1|few|-
CASSQVSSLGGSGAFF
TGCGCCAGCAGCCAAGTTTCGTCGTTAGGGGGTTCGGGAGCTTTCTTT
>TRBJ1-4|TRBV6-2/TRBV6-3|-|-
CASRREGATNEKLFF
TGTGCCAGCAGGCGCGAAGGGGCAACTAATGAAAAACTGTTTTTT
>TRBJ2-7|TRBV6-1|-|TRBD2
CASSERRWTSGSLKSAYEQYF
TGTGCCAGCAGTGAACGCCGCTGGACTAGCGGGAGTCTAAAAAGCGCCTACGAGCAGTACTTC
>TRBJ1-3|TRBV12-3/TRBV12-4|few|-
CASSPSGPHNSGNTIYF
TGTGCCAGCAGCCCCTCGGGGCCGCACAACTCTGGAAACACCATATATTTT
>TRBJ2-7|TRBV20-1|few|TRBD2
CSARRTSVNYEQYF
TGCAGTGCTAGAAGGACTAGCGTCAACTACGAGCAGTACTTC
>TRBJ2-5|TRBV7-3|many|TRBD2
CASSPTSGPIETQYF
TGTGCCAGCAGCCCGACTAGCGGGCCAATAGAGACCCAGTACTTC
>TRBJ2-5|TRBV7-6|-|-
CASSPPAGETQYF
TGTGCCAGCAGCCCCCCGGCCGGTGAGACCCAGTACTTC
>TRBJ1-1|TRBV2|many|-
CASRAQGGSTEAFF
TGTGCCAGCAGGGCACAGGGCGGAAGCACTGAAGCTTTCTTT
>TRBJ2-2|TRBV15|-|TRBD1
CATQGDRVGTGELFF
TGTGCCACCCAAGGAGACAGGGTGGGGACCGGGGAGCTGTTTTTT
>TRBJ2-1|TRBV7-2|many|TRBD2
CASSLAASGSYNEQFF
TGTGCCAGCAGCTTAGCGGCTAGCGGGAGCTACAATGAGCAGTTCTTC
>TRBJ1-2|TRBV5-1|few|TRBD1
CASSKGTGSGYTF
TGCGCCAGCAGCAAGGGGACAGGGTCTGGCTACACCTTC
>TRBJ1-2|TRBV28|-|-
CASSSGQSPHGYTF
TGTGCCAGCAGTTCTGGACAGAGCCCTCATGGCTACACCTTC
>TRBJ1-3|TRBV12-3/TRBV12-4|-|-
CASSLRSTGNTRYF
TGTGCCAGCAGTTTAAGGAGTACTGGAAACACCAGATATTTT
>TRBJ1-1|TRBV2|-|-
CAGKGFGTEAFF
TGTGCCGGCAAGGGGTTTGGCACTGAAGCTTTCTTT
>TRBJ1-2|TRBV12-3/TRBV12-4|-|TRBD1
CASSSSTGPRYGYTF
TGTGCCAGCAGTTCGTCGACAGGGCCCCGCTATGGCTACACCTTC
>TRBJ2-3|TRBV20-1|-|-
CSVPEGDTQYF
TGCAGTGTTCCCGAGGGGGATACGCAGTATTTT
>TRBJ2-3|TRBV11-1|many|-
CASSFGAPTDTQYF
TGTGCCAGCAGCTTCGGGGCACCCACAGATACGCAGTATTTT
>TRBJ2-6|TRBV7-9|-|-
CASSPIAGSGGANVLTF
TGTGCCAGCAGCCCCATCGCAGGATCAGGAGGGGCCAACGTCCTGACTTTC
>TRBJ1-2|TRBV7-6|few|TRBD1
CASSSTPGTGGGYTF
TGTGCCAGCAGCTCGACCCCCGGGACAGGGGGCGGCTACACCTTC
>TRBJ1-2|TRBV7-6|medium-sized|TRBD1
CASSLNRGQGYGYTF
TGTGCCAGCAGCTTAAACAGGGGACAAGGCTATGGCTACACCTTC
>TRBJ2-5|TRBV10-3|few|TRBD2
CAISESGGQETQYF
TGTGCCATCAGTGAGTCCGGGGGGCAAGAGACCCAGTACTTC
>TRBJ2-3|TRBV4-1|-|-
CASSQDLGRSTDTQYF
TGCGCCAGCAGCCAAGATTTGGGTAGGAGCACAGATACGCAGTATTTT